The clone carrying this TCR beta chain has a single count. This record belongs to a study of blood T cell repertoires in COVID-19. Looking at the study overall: The study drew acute and convalescent COVID-19 samples from the United States, Italy and Spain.

The length of the CDR3 is 14 residues. The V gene lost 4 bases and the J gene lost 8 bases, with 15 bases spanning the gap. The germline gives CDR1 SEHNR, CDR2 FQNEAQ (reference sequence). The table came from immunoSEQ multiplex PCR; TCRdb's copy has only in-frame clones and leaves some out. The sample includes approximately 290,000 clones, 85% to 90% of them seen just once. This TCR derives from a woman aged 25 to 39 with COVID-19, enrolled during active disease. The chain has TRBV7-9 and TRBJ2-1; maybe TRBD2 (6 bases). The sequenced sample was peripheral blood. CDR3 DNA: TGTGCCAGCAGCTGGGACTCCGTTGGCGATGAGCAGTTCTTC. Translating gives CASSWDSVGDEQFF.